The 10 T cell receptor beta chains in this list originate from one sample, sequenced in a study of tumor and adjacent non-tumor tissue in lung cancer. TCRbeta libraries were built with three rounds of nested PCR, modified from ARM-PCR. Each CDR3 protein is one row after TCRdb ran MiXCR on the multiplex PCR reads. Among under 80,000 distinct CDR3 sequences listed, 75% to 85% were seen once. No cell sorting was done before RNA was extracted from the tissue. The normal lung tissue was taken more than 3 cm from the tumor edge. Sequenced input: distant non-tumor lung tissue. The receptors here all came from a man in his 60s with non-small cell lung cancer.

The chain joins TRBV6-1 to TRBJ2-7, with unresolved D. Germline V CDR1 and CDR2: MNHNS, SASEGT. This CDR3 has 12 amino acids. The CDR3 sequence is CANRPLLGRGYF. The CDR3 DNA follows: TGTGCTAACAGACCCCTTTTGGGTCGTGGGTACTTC.

This clonotype is medium-sized within its sample. The chain couples TRBV30 to TRBJ2-2; TRBD2 aligns across 8 bases. The CDR3 is 13 amino acids. J was trimmed by 6 bases and V by 0 bases; bases with no gene match: 0. Germline V gives CDR1 GTSNPN, CDR2 SVGIG (reference sequence). CDR3 sequence: CAWSVAGAGELFF. Here the CDR3 DNA reads TGTGCCTGGAGTGTAGCGGGAGCCGGGGAGCTGTTTTTT.

As regards this clonotype: An end of the junction does not agree with germline; a read error may underlie this. The chain recombines TRBV5-6 with TRBJ1-1; 8 bases are shared with TRBD1. The CDR3 totals 13 residues. CDR1 SGHDT and CDR2 YYEEEE come from the germline V gene. This CDR3 reads CACSPWTGQEAFF. The CDR3 DNA is TGTGCCTGCAGCCCTTGGACAGGGCAAGAAGCTTTCTTT.

Regarding this clonotype: A much larger clone sits a single nucleotide away, making a read error possible. V usage is TRBV2 and J usage is TRBJ2-5; D unclear. From germline, CDR1 is SNHLY and CDR2 FYNNEI. CDR3 size: 11 residues. Trimming cost V 10 bases and J 3 bases, with 9 bases left between them. CDR3 in DNA: TGTGCCATCAAGCAGGAAGAGACCCAGTACTTC. Protein sequence: CAIKQEETQYF.

This clonotype has a handful of counts. A much larger clone lies a single base off, so this may be a read error. V and J are TRBV20-1 and TRBJ2-1; perhaps TRBD2 as D (6 bases). The V gene's germline CDR1 is DFQATT and CDR2 SNEGSKA (reference sequence). V lost 6 bases to trimming and J lost 5 bases, with 20 bases between them. This CDR3 is built from 15 residues. CDR3 sequence reads: CSALGTGGIDNEQFF. As DNA, the CDR3 is TGCAGTGCCCTAGGGACTGGCGGGATAGACAATGAGCAGTTCTTC.

The count of this clonotype is one. A read error is possible here, since a much larger clone lies one base away. This chain joins TRBV2 and TRBJ2-3, with 9 bases aligning to TRBD2. Germline CDR1 reads SNHLY; CDR2 reads FYNNEI. The CDR3 covers 11 residues. Unmatched junction bases numbered 2, after V lost 10 bases and J lost 6 bases. The CDR3 reads CATGLADTQYF. The CDR3 DNA reads as TGTGCCACAGGACTAGCGGATACGCAGTATTTT.

Comments on this clonotype: An end of the junction does not agree with germline; a read error may underlie this. The chain uses TRBV6-5 and TRBJ1-1, with D possibly being TRBD1 (6 bases). The CDR3 covers 16 residues. Germline CDR1 MNHEY, CDR2 SVGAGI. CDR3 nucleotides: TGTGTCAGCAGTTACTCGAGAACAGGGATGAACATTGAAGCTTTCTTT. Residues: CVSSYSRTGMNIEAFF.

The V gene is TRBV11-3, the J gene TRBJ2-3; D remains unclear. Germline V gene lookup returns CDR1 SGHNT and CDR2 YENEEA. Trimming removed 5 bases from V and 14 bases from J, with 23 bases in between. This CDR3 has 14 amino acids. CDR3 loop: CASSHWDVTDARYF. CDR3 in DNA: TGTGCCAGCAGCCACTGGGATGTCACAGATGCGCGGTATTTT.

The chain recombines TRBV6-1 with TRBJ1-1, with D possibly matching TRBD1 (6 bases). Germline CDR1 MNHNS, CDR2 SASEGT. V lost 5 bases, J lost 7 bases, and 17 bases lay in between. This CDR3 spans 14 amino acids. The CDR3 region is CASSLSGGHNEAFF. Written as DNA, the CDR3 is TGTGCCAGCAGTTTAAGTGGGGGGCACAATGAAGCTTTCTTT.

As to this clonotype: A read error is likely, as this CDR3 ends without the conserved phenylalanine or tryptophan. V and J are TRBV12-3 or TRBV12-4 and TRBJ1-2; D is ambiguous. The CDR3 has 13 amino acids. Deletions cut 3 bases from V and 6 bases from J, with 11 bases between. CDR3 loop: CASSFRPYDGYTL. The CDR3 DNA reads TGTGCCAGCAGTTTCAGGCCATACGATGGCTACACCTTA.